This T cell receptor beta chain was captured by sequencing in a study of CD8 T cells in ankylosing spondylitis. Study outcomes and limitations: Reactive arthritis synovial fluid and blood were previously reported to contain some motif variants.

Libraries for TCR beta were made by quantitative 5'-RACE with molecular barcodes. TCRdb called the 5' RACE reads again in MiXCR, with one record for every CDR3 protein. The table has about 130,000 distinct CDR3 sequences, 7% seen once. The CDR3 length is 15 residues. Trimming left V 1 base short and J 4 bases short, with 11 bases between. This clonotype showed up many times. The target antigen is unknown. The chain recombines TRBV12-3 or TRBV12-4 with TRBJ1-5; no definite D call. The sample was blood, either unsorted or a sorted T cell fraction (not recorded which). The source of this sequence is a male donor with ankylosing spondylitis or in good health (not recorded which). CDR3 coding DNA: TGTGCCAGCAGTTTAGAAGGGTTTCGGAATCAGCCCCAGCATTTT. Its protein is CASSLEGFRNQPQHF.